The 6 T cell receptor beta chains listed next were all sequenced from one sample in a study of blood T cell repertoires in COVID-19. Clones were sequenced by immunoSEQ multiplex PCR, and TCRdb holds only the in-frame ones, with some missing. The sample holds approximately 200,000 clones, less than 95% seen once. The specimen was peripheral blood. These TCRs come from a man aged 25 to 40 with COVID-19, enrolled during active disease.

The CDR3 coding sequence is TGCGCCAGCAGTGAGTCGGGGGGGATAGGAGCTTTCTTT. Protein: CASSESGGIGAFF. The chain has TRBV10-2 and TRBJ1-1; TRBD1 is a possible D gene (5 bases). The germline V and J ends were trimmed by 0 bases and 10 bases, with 12 bases remaining between them. From germline, CDR1 is WSHSY and CDR2 SAAADI. CDR3 length: 13 amino acids.

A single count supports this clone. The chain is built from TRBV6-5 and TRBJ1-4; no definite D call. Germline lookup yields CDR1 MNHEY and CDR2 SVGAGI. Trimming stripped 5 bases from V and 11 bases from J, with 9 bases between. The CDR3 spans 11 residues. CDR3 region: CASSLGGKLFF. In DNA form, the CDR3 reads TGTGCCAGCAGTCTCGGAGGGAAACTGTTTTTT.

In nucleotides, the CDR3 is TGTGCCAGCAGCCAAGTCCCAGGATCGAACACTGAAGCTTTCTTT. Translating it yields CASSQVPGSNTEAFF. This rearrangement joins TRBV14 to TRBJ1-1, with unresolved D. Per the germline V gene, CDR1 is SGHDN and CDR2 is FVKESK. V was trimmed by 1 base and J by 1 base, leaving 10 bases between them. This CDR3 has 15 residues.

CDR3 region: CASSLGSLRQETQYF. The CDR3 DNA follows: TGTGCCAGCAGCTTAGGTAGTTTGCGCCAAGAGACCCAGTACTTC. The rearrangement uses TRBV11-2 and TRBJ2-5; D uncertain. Germline-derived CDR1 and CDR2 are SGHAT and FQNNGV. CDR3 length: 15 residues. Trimming stripped 1 base from V and 1 base from J, with 10 bases between.

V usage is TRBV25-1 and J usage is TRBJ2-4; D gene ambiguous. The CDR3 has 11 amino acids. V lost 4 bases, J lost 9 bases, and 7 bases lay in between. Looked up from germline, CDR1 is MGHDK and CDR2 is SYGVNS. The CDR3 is CASSGAIIQYF. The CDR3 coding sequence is TGTGCCAGCAGTGGCGCGATCATTCAGTACTTC.

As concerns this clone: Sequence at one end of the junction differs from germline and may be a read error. The CDR3 loop reads CASKGSPETHYF. The CDR3 DNA reads as TGCGCCTCGAAGGGGTCCCCAGAGACCCATTACTTC. The chain uses TRBV10-2 and TRBJ2-5; possible D gene TRBD1, 5 bases. Germline V gives CDR1 WSHSY, CDR2 SAAADI. This CDR3 comprises 12 residues.